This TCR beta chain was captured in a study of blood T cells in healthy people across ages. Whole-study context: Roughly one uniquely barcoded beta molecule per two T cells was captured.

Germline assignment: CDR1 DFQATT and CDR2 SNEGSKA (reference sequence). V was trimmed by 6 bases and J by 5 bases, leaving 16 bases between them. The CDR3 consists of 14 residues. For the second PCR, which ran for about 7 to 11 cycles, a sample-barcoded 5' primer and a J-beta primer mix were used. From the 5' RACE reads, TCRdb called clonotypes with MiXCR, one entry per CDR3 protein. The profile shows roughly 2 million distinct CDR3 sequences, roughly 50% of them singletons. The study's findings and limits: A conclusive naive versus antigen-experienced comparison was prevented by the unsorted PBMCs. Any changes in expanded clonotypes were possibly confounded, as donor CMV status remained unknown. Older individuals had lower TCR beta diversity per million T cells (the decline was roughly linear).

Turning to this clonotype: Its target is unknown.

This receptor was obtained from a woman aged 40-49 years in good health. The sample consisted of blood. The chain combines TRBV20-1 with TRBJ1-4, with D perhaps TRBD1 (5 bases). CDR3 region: CSAEGTLPNEKLFF. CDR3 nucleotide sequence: TGCAGTGCAGAGGGGACGCTTCCCAATGAAAAACTGTTTTTT.